Given below is one T cell receptor (beta chain) in context. The data were obtained in a study of blood T cell repertoires in COVID-19. About the study: Spain, Italy and the United States supplied samples that represented acute and convalescent COVID-19. From T cells, B-cell-depleted T cells, or PBMCs came the material, which was cDNA or gDNA.

How the authors handled the data: Estimates of nucleated cell counts were drawn from the amplification of reference gene primers. Profiling relied on immunoSEQ multiplex PCR, and the TCRdb table lists in-frame clones only, not all of them. V and J calls and clone size are those listed in that table; D and trimming were worked out from the DNA. The sample lists hundreds of thousands of clones; 88% were seen once. Seattle patient enrollment occurred during active infection, with longitudinal follow-up thereafter. Germline assignment: CDR1 LGHDT and CDR2 YNNKEL (reference sequence). The ends lost 4 bases at V and 4 bases at J; junction bases unmatched: 3. This CDR3 has 14 residues.

V is TRBV3-1 (or the pseudogene TRBV3-2) and J is TRBJ1-4, with 7 nucleotides matching TRBD1. Material: peripheral blood. The source is a woman aged 45-65 years with COVID-19, enrolled during active disease. The CDR3 sequence: CASSRTGVNEKLFF. CDR3 nucleotides: TGTGCCAGCAGCCGCACAGGGGTTAATGAAAAACTGTTTTTT.